This TCR beta chain was captured by sequencing in a study of blood T cells in healthy people across ages. V dropped 4 bases and J dropped 2 bases, with 20 bases sitting between them. Germline values: CDR1 LGHNA, CDR2 YSLEER. This CDR3 spans 17 amino acids. In this sample, this clonotype turned up many times. Researchers report isolating at least 6.5 million PBMCs per sample. With a J-beta primer mix and a sample-barcoded 5' primer, a second PCR ran about 7 to 12 cycles. TCRdb reprocessed the 5' RACE reads with MiXCR, giving one entry per CDR3 protein. Altogether approximately 900,000 distinct CDR3 sequences are present, under 50% being singletons, with the ten largest covering 13%.

The sequence derives from a man in his thirties or forties in good health. The chain is built from TRBV4-3 and TRBJ2-5, with D tentatively TRBD2 (6 bases). The sequencing input was blood. The CDR3 loop reads CASSRQPELALQETQYF. In nucleotides, the CDR3 is TGCGCCAGCAGCCGTCAGCCAGAACTAGCTCTACAAGAGACCCAGTACTTC.